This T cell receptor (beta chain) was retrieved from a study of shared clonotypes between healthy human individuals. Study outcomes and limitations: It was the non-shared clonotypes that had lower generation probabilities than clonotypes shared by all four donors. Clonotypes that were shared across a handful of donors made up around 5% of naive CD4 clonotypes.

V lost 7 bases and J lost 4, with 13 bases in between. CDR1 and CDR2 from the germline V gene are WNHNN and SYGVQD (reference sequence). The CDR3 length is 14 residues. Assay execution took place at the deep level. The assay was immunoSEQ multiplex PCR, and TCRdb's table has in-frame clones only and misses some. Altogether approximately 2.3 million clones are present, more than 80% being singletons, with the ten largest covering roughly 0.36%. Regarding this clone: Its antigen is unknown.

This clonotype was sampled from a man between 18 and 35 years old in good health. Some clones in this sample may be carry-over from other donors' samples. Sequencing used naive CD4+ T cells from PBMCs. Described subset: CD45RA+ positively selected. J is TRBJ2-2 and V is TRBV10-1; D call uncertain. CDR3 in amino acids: CASIVSLSTGELFF. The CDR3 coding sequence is TGCGCCAGCATCGTCAGCCTTTCCACCGGGGAGCTGTTTTTT.